This T cell receptor beta chain came from a study of blood T cell repertoires in COVID-19. Turning to the study itself: Collection of acute and convalescent COVID-19 samples took place in the United States, Italy and Spain. The cDNA or gDNA used as material had been derived from T cells, B-cell-depleted T cells, or PBMCs.

V trimming: 2 bases; J trimming: 0 bases; junction bases outside the gene matches: 5. Looked up from germline, CDR1 is LGHDT and CDR2 is YNNKEL (reference sequence). The CDR3 has 18 amino acids. Assay used: immunoSEQ multiplex PCR; TCRdb lists only in-frame clones, some missing. The sample gives about 120,000 clones, roughly four fifths of which show up once; about 4.5% is in the top ten. This receptor was obtained from a woman aged 70 to 79 with acute or convalescent COVID-19. The V call is TRBV3-1 (or the pseudogene TRBV3-2), the J call TRBJ2-3; 13 bases align to TRBD2. Sequencing used peripheral blood. This CDR3 reads CASSQRTSGGFSTDTQYF. CDR3 nucleotide sequence: TGTGCCAGCAGCCAAAGGACTAGCGGGGGTTTCAGCACAGATACGCAGTATTTT.